Only a few counts were recorded for the clone carrying this T cell receptor (beta chain). Looked up from germline, CDR1 is SEHNR and CDR2 is FQNEAQ (reference sequence). The CDR3 totals 17 residues. Between the trimmed V and J ends, which lost 4 bases and 1 base, there was a span of 18 bases. Each CDR3 protein is one row after TCRdb ran MiXCR on the 5' RACE reads. The sample contains about 470,000 distinct CDR3 sequences, around a sixth of which appear only once. The data originate from a study of T-cell memory formation after mild COVID-19. About the research overall: TCR clustering was largely donor specific.

Sequencing was carried out using PBMCs or a T cell subset sorted from them (not recorded which). This clonotype was sampled from an adult woman who had mild COVID-19 (a few samples of this study predate the infection). Cell type and time point are not known. This chain links TRBV7-9 with TRBJ2-3; tentatively, D is TRBD2 (6 bases). The CDR3 reads CASSSRIAVGGTDTQYF. DNA of the CDR3: TGTGCCAGCAGCTCCCGGATAGCGGTCGGAGGCACAGATACGCAGTATTTT.